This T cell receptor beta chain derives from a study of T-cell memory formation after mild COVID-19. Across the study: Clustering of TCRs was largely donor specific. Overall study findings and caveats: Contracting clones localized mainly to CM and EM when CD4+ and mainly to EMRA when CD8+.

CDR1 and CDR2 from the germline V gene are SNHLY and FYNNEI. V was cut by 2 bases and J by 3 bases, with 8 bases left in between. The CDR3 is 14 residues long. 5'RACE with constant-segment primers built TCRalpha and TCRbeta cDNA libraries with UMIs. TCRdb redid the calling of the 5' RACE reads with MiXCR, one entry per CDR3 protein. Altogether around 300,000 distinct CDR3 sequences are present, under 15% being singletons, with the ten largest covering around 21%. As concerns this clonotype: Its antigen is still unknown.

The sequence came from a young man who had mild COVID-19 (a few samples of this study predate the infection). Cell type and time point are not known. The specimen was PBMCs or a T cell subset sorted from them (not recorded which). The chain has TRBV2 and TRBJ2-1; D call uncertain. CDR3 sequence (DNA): TGTGCCAGCAGTGAAACCCAGATCTACAATGAGCAGTTCTTC. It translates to CASSETQIYNEQFF.